This T cell receptor (beta chain) is drawn from a study of OX40 agonist ivuxolimab in advanced cancers. Study-level background: Ivuxolimab was an agonistic, fully human IgG2 monoclonal antibody directed against OX40 (CD134), a costimulatory receptor. The dose-escalation cohort was almost 85% male with a mean age of about 58 years, ranging from roughly 23 to 79. Intravenous ivuxolimab was administered to patients every 2 weeks at six dose levels: 0.01, 0.1, 0.3, 1.5, 3 and 10 mg/kg. Peripheral TCRbeta sequencing was intended to test whether TCR sequence diversity was altered and clonal T-cell expansion was caused by ivuxolimab. Three dose-escalation patients achieved partial responses, one with hepatocellular carcinoma and two with cutaneous melanoma. The paper describes the monotherapy dose-escalation part (N ≈ 51 patients) of the phase I trial of ivuxolimab. Patients were allowed to have had prior anti-PD-1, anti-PD-L1 or anti-CTLA-4 therapy, and roughly two fifths of the dose-escalation patients had been treated with checkpoint inhibitors. Among the roughly 50 dose-escalation patients, around 19 had hepatocellular carcinoma, roughly 15 melanoma, 9 renal cell carcinoma and 9 head and neck cancer. Study-level results and caveats: After ivuxolimab, more expanded clones were found on average in CD8+ T cells than in CD4+ T cells. Low levels of normalized T-cell clonal expansion were also seen in some nonresponding patients. Which antigens the clonally expanded peripheral T cells were specific for was not determined. Clonal expansion of both CD4+ and CD8+ blood T cells was observed from baseline to week 6 at doses 0.1 to 3.0 mg/kg. In the 0.1-3.0 mg/kg groups, partial responders had among the lowest normalized peripheral clonal expansion, particularly in CD8+ T cells.

Concerning this clone itself: Its antigen remains undetermined. No much larger clonotype is one base removed from it; base qualities were not supplied.

The trial excluded patients who had a history of autoimmune disease or were on systemic immunosuppression. In every dose cohort, peripheral blood was drawn for TCR sequencing at baseline, cycle 4 day 1, and cycle 7 day 1. The samples were taken from a phase I, first-in-human, multicenter, open-label dose-escalation trial of ivuxolimab. The trial enrolled adults with locally advanced or metastatic head and neck squamous cell, hepatocellular, melanoma or renal cell carcinoma. Before TCR sequencing, CD4+ T cells and CD8+ T cells from peripheral blood were sorted into separate populations. For sequencing of the TCRbeta CDR3 region, genomic DNA was extracted from the sorted cells. TCRbeta CDR3 regions were sequenced using the immunoSEQ Assay. TCRdb provides this immuneACCESS table in a form limited to in-frame rearrangements. Some clones are lacking; in checked studies, under half of them reflect an unresolved V gene, and why the rest are absent is not known. Within this sample are about 48,000 clones, with roughly 81% of them counted one time only. The top ten clonotypes cover roughly 9.9% of the sample.

The CDR3, cysteine through phenylalanine, is 15 amino acids long. Left in the record is the CDR3 DNA by itself, 45 bases read in frame from the first base. From a lookup of the germline V gene, CDR1 and CDR2 are SGHTA and FQGNSA. Germline trimming amounts to 4 bases on V and 7 bases on J, with 12 as the count of junction bases outside the gene matches. The source material was CD4+ or CD8+ T cells sorted from blood, sampled in a trial of the OX40 agonist ivuxolimab. The TCR was taken from an adult with an advanced solid tumor such as melanoma, head and neck, liver or kidney cancer. The sequence links TRBV7-2 to TRBJ1-2; 7 bases in the junction line up with TRBD1. The CDR3 has the sequence CASSSPGRGGLGYTF. Read as DNA, the sequence is TGTGCCAGCAGCTCCCCCGGGAGAGGGGGCCTTGGCTACACCTTC.